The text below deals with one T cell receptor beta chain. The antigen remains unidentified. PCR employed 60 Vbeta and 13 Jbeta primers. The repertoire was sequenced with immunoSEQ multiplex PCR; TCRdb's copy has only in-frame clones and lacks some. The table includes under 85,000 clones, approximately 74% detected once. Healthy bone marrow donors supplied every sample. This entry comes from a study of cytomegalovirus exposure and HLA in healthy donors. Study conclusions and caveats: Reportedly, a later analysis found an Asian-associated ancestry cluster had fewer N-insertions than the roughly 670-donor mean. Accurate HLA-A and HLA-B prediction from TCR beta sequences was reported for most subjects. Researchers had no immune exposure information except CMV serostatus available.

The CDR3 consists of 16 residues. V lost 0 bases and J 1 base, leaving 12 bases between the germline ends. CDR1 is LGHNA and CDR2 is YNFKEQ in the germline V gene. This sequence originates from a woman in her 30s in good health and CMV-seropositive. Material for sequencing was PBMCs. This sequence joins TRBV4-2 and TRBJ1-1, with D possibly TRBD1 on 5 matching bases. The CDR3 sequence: CASSQDKIRANTEAFF. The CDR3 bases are TGTGCCAGCAGCCAAGATAAAATCAGGGCGAACACTGAAGCTTTCTTT.